This T cell receptor beta chain was recovered during a study of human T cells and chemical hapten exposure. Study-wide context: Throughout the roughly 24-week study, diphenylcyclopropenone was applied weekly to the patients' scalps.

Individual cDNA molecules each carried unique molecular identifiers attached by the library. MiXCR, run by TCRdb on the RACE reads, gives a single entry per CDR3 protein. This sample has 79,000 or so distinct CDR3 sequences; 30% to 35% occur once, and the top ten carry over 7.5%. The V gene end was trimmed by 5 bases and the J gene end by 1 base; junction bases not matched to a gene: 3. This CDR3 region has 14 residues. Germline loops: CDR1 SGHTA, CDR2 FQGNSA. Time point specified: patch test 1, 2 weeks after DPC sensitization. Treatment defined: therapeutic diphenylcyclopropenone sensitization with weekly scalp DPC.

The chain joins TRBV7-2 to TRBJ2-5, with 8 positions matching TRBD2. The specimen comprised whole blood, sampled in connection with sensitization to the hapten diphenylcyclopropenone (DPC). The sequence was collected from a man between 40 and 49 years old with alopecia areata. Some clones in this sample may be carry-over from other donors' samples. The CDR3 sequence is CASSRSGSQETQYF. The CDR3 nucleotides read TGTGCCAGCAGCCGAAGCGGGAGCCAAGAGACCCAGTACTTC.